This section outlines one T cell receptor (beta chain) sequence together with its context. These data originate in a study of cytomegalovirus exposure and HLA in healthy donors. V was clipped by 6 bases and J by 0 bases; unmatched bases: 7. The CDR3 extends over 16 amino acids. Germline CDR1 reads MDHEN; CDR2 reads SYDVKM. The assay was immunoSEQ multiplex PCR, and TCRdb's table has in-frame clones only and misses some. This table has a few hundred thousand clones, 87% appearing once. This chain links TRBV28 with TRBJ1-4; TRBD1 matches 7 bases. Specimen: PBMCs. The TCR originated in a young man in good health and CMV-seropositive. The CDR3 spells CASRSGQVATNEKLFF. For the CDR3, the DNA is TGTGCCAGCAGGTCTGGACAGGTGGCAACTAATGAAAAACTGTTTTTT.